The next 13 T cell receptor beta chains were all read from a single sample in a study of blood T cells in healthy people across ages. Next came a second PCR, run for roughly 6 to 11 cycles, which used a sample-barcoded 5' primer along with a J-beta primer mix. TCRdb independently ran MiXCR on the 5' RACE reads; one entry per CDR3 protein. The data hold some 1.7 million distinct CDR3 sequences, with 28% observed a single time. Sequenced input: blood. These receptors were obtained from a woman between 25 and 40 years old in good health.

This clonotype was recorded at least ten times. The chain combines TRBV12-3 or TRBV12-4 with TRBJ2-7, with 9 bases that match TRBD2. CDR3 size: 14 residues. With 4 bases clipped from V and 3 bases from J, the junction kept 4 bases outside the gene matches. As DNA, the CDR3 is TGTGCCAGCAGTTCTAGCGGGAATGGCTACGAGCAGTACTTC. Protein product: CASSSSGNGYEQYF.

This clonotype occurred many times. DNA of the CDR3: TGTGCCAGCAACGACAGGGTGCCCGGGGCCAACGTCCTGACTTTC. Translated, it gives CASNDRVPGANVLTF. The rearrangement uses TRBV6-6 and TRBJ2-6, with TRBD1 identical over 7 bases. Trimming removed 7 bases from V and 4 bases from J; junction bases left unmatched: 7. The CDR3 contains 15 residues. The V gene's germline CDR1 is MNHNY and CDR2 SVGAGI (reference sequence).

Details on this clonotype: A clone one base away is much larger, so this may be a read error. The chain employs TRBV12-3 or TRBV12-4 and TRBJ1-2, with 10 bases matching TRBD1. V lost 4 bases, J lost 8 bases, and 7 bases stayed unmatched. This CDR3 has 14 amino acids. The CDR3 nucleotides are TGTGCCAGCAGTTGTACCGGGACAGGGGAAGGCTACACCTTC. Translated: CASSCTGTGEGYTF.

The chain uses TRBV15 and TRBJ1-1, with D tentatively TRBD1 (5 bases). This CDR3 has 16 residues. CDR1 is LNHNV and CDR2 is YYDKDF in the germline V gene (reference sequence). V gave up 1 base and J gave up 2 bases, with 14 bases separating them. CDR3 sequence (DNA): TGTGCCACCAGCAGAGGTTCCAGGGCTAAAAACACTGAAGCTTTCTTT. It yields the protein CATSRGSRAKNTEAFF.

In its sample, this clonotype was seen many times. V and J are TRBV18 and TRBJ2-1; 7 nucleotides agree with TRBD2. In germline, CDR1 is KGHSH, CDR2 LQKENI. The ends lost 2 bases at V and 8 bases at J; junction bases unmatched: 9. The CDR3 runs to 15 residues. The CDR3 DNA reads TGTGCCAGCTCACCAGGGGTGGCGGGAGTCGATGAGCAGTTCTTC. Amino acid sequence: CASSPGVAGVDEQFF.

V usage is TRBV11-1 and J usage is TRBJ2-6, with a tentative D call TRBD1 (6 bases). The CDR3 covers 21 residues. Germline V lookup: CDR1 SGHAT, CDR2 FQDESV (reference sequence). The V end was cut by 2 bases, the J end by 0 bases, with 23 bases between. CDR3 sequence reads: CASSLPRISGVIDSGANVLTF. The CDR3 DNA follows: TGTGCCAGCAGCTTACCACGCATATCAGGGGTTATCGACTCTGGGGCCAACGTCCTGACTTTC.

Comments on this clonotype: This may stem from a read error, because a much larger clone lies one nucleotide away. CDR3 sequence reads: CASGPLQRGGNEQFF. The DNA for the CDR3 is TGCGCCAGCGGCCCCCTACAACGGGGAGGGAATGAGCAGTTCTTC. The genes are TRBV5-1 and TRBJ2-1, with TRBD2 matching 7 bases. CDR1 SGHRS and CDR2 YFSETQ come from the germline V gene. This CDR3 is 15 amino acids long. V shed 7 bases, J shed 7 bases, and the junction held 14 bases outside the gene matches.

The J gene is TRBJ1-5, the V gene TRBV10-2; possible D gene TRBD1, 6 bases. This CDR3 is built from 14 residues. From germline, CDR1 is WSHSY and CDR2 SAAADI. Trimming removed 3 bases from V and 6 bases from J, with 12 bases in between. The CDR3 sequence is CASSDRGSSQPQHF. The CDR3 DNA is TGCGCCAGCAGTGATAGGGGGTCTAGTCAGCCCCAGCATTTT.

The genes are TRBV20-1 and TRBJ1-2, with 8 bases aligning to TRBD1. The CDR3 totals 14 residues. V lost 6 bases, J lost 5 bases, and 11 bases stayed unmatched. CDR1 and CDR2 from the germline V gene are DFQATT and SNEGSKA (reference sequence). The CDR3 region has the DNA TGCAGTGCGGCCCCGGGACAGGCAATGTATGGCTACACCTTC. Its translation: CSAAPGQAMYGYTF.

About this clonotype itself: Possible read error: a much larger clone is one base away. The V call is TRBV10-2, the J call TRBJ2-5; the D gene is possibly TRBD2 (6 bases). The CDR3 is 14 residues long. Trimming cost V 8 bases and J 11 bases, with 24 bases left between them. Germline-derived CDR1 and CDR2 are WSHSY and SAAADI. The chain's CDR3 is CASRGIMTYNEQYF. As DNA, the CDR3 is TGCGCCAGCCGCGGGATTATGACCTACAATGAGCAGTACTTC.

The V call is TRBV30, the J call TRBJ2-5, with D perhaps TRBD1 or TRBD2 (5 bases each). Per germline, CDR1 GTSNPN and CDR2 SVGIG (reference sequence). CDR3 length: 11 amino acids. Trimming left V 7 bases short and J 6 bases short, with 12 bases between. CDR3 sequence (DNA): TGTGCCTACGGGGCAGCCCAGACCCAGTACTTC. Translation: CAYGAAQTQYF.

This rearrangement joins TRBV20-1 to TRBJ2-5, with D hard to call. The CDR3 is made up of 11 amino acids. The germline CDR1 and CDR2 sequences are DFQATT and SNEGSKA (reference sequence). The V end lost 5 bases, the J end lost 11 bases, and 15 bases lay between the germline ends. This CDR3 reads CSALDVSEQYF. CDR3 nucleotides: TGCAGTGCTTTGGACGTCAGTGAGCAGTACTTC.

With respect to this clonotype: A junction boundary mismatches the germline segment, possibly from a read error. The J gene is TRBJ1-4, the V gene TRBV12-5, with unresolved D. The V gene's germline CDR1 is LGHNT and CDR2 FRNRAP. This CDR3 contains 15 residues. The CDR3 here is CAGGARQGTNEKLFF. In nucleotides, the CDR3 is TGTGCTGGTGGAGCCCGACAAGGGACTAATGAAAAACTGTTTTTT.